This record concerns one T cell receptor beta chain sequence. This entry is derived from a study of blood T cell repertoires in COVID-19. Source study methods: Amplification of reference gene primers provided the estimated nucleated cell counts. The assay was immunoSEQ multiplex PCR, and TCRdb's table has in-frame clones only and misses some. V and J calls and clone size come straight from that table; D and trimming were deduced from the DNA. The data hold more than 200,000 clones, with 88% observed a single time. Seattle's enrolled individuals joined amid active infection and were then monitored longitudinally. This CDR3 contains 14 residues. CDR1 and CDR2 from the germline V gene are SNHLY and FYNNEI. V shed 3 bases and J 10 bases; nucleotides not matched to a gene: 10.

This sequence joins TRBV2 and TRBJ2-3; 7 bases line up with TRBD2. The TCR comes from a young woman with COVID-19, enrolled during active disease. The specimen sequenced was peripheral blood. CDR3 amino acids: CASSDGRGLASQYF. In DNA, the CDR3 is TGTGCCAGCAGTGATGGGAGGGGCCTAGCTTCGCAGTATTTT.